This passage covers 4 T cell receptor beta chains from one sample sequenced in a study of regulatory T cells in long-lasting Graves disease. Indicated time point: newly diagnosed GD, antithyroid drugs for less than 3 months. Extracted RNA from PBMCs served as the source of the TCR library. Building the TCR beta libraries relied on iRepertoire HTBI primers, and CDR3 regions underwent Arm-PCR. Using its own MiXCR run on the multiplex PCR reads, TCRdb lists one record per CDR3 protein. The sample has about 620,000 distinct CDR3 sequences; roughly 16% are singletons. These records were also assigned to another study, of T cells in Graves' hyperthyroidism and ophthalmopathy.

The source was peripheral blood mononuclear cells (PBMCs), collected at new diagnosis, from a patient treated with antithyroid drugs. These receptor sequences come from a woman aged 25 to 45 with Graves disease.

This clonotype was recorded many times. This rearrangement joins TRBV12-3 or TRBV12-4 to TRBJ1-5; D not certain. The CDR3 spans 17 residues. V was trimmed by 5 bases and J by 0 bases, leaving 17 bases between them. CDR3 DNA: TGTGCCAGCAGTGGCATAGCCAAAGATTATAGCAATCAGCCCCAGCATTTT. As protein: CASSGIAKDYSNQPQHF.

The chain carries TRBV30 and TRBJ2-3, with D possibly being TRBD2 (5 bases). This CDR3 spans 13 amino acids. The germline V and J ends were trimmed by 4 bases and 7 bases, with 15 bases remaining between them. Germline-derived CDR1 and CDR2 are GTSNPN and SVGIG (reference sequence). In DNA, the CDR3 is TGTGCCTGGAACGGAGCGGCGGTAAATACGCAGTATTTT. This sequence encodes CAWNGAAVNTQYF. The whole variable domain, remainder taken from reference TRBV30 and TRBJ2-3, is SQTIHQWPATLVQPVGSPLSLECTVEGTSNPNLYWYRQAAGRGLQLLFYSVGIGQISSEVPQNLSASRPQDRQFILSSKKLLLSDSGFYLCAWNGAAVNTQYFGPGTRLTVL.

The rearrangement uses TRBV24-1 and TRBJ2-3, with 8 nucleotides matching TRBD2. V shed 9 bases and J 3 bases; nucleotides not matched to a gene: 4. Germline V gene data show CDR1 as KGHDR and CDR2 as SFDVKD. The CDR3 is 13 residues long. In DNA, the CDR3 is TGTGCCACCCAACGGGAGGGGACAGATACGCAGTATTTT. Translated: CATQREGTDTQYF.

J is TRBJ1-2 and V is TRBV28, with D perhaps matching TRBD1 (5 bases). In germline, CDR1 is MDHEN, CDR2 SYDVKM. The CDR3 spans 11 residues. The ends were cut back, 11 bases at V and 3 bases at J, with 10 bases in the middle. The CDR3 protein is CAARQHYGYTF. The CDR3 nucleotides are TGTGCCGCAAGACAGCACTATGGCTACACCTTC.